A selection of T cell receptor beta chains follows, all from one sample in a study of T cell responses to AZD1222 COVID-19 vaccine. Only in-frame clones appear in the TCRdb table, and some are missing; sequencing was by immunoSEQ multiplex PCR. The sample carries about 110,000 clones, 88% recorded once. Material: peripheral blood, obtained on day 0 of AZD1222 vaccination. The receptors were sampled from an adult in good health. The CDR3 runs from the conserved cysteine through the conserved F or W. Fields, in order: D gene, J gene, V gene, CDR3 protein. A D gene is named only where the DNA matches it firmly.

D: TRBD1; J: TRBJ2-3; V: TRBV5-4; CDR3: CASSWVQGAGTDTQYF
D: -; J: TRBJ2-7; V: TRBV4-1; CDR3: CASSSGRSSYEQYF
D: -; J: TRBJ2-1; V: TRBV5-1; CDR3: CASSFLGSSYNEQFF
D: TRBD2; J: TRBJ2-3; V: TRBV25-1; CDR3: CASSNRGGRTDTQYF
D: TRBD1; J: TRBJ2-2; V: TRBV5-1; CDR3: CASSLGGGPTGELFF
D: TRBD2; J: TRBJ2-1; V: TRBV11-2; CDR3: CASSPFPAGGNEQFF
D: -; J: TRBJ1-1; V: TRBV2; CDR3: CASKGRNHMNTEAFF
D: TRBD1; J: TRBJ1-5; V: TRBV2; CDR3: CASRSQGARQPQHF
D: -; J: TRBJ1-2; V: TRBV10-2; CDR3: CASSVGREIGGYTF
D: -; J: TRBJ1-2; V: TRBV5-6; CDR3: CASSQRQAPQDGYTF